The 15 T cell receptor beta chains reported below all come from one sample, sequenced in a study of cytomegalovirus exposure and HLA in healthy donors. This PCR relied on a set of 60 Vbeta primers and 13 Jbeta primers. Assay: immunoSEQ multiplex PCR; the TCRdb copy retains only in-frame clones and omits some. The table lists roughly 130,000 clones, approximately 75% of them singletons. Sequenced sample: PBMCs. The receptor source for this set is a woman between 40 and 50 years old in good health and CMV-seropositive.

The chain carries TRBV2 and TRBJ2-7; TRBD2 aligns across 9 bases. CDR3 length equals 15 residues. With V trimmed by 2 bases and J by 4 bases, 6 bases remained unmatched. The germline V gene encodes CDR1 SNHLY and CDR2 FYNNEI. CDR3 amino acids: CASSELAGIEYEQYF. Written as DNA, the CDR3 is TGTGCCAGCAGTGAACTAGCGGGGATAGAATACGAGCAGTACTTC. The full variable domain, in which reference TRBV2 and TRBJ2-7 provide the parts outside the CDR3, is EPEVTQTPSHQVTQMGQEVILRCVPISNHLYFYWYRQILGQKVEFLVSFYNNEISEKSEIFDDQFSVERPDGSNFTLKIRSTKLEDSAMYFCASSELAGIEYEQYFGPGTRLTVT.

The gene calls are TRBV5-1 and TRBJ2-2; TRBD2 aligns across 13 bases. The V gene's germline CDR1 is SGHRS and CDR2 YFSETQ. Trimming cost V 4 bases and J 6 bases; bases outside gene matches: 6. CDR3 length: 16 residues. CDR3 sequence: CASSRTSGGVSGELFF. CDR3 in DNA: TGCGCCAGCAGCAGAACTAGCGGGGGGGTCTCCGGGGAGCTGTTTTTT.

This chain joins TRBV2 and TRBJ2-2, with a possible D match to TRBD1 (5 bases). The CDR3 contains 15 residues. Trimming left V 7 bases short and J 0 bases short, with 12 bases between. Germline CDR1 is SNHLY and CDR2 is FYNNEI. CDR3 nucleotide sequence: TGTGCCAGCACCTCGGTAGGGGCGAACACCGGGGAGCTGTTTTTT. This encodes CASTSVGANTGELFF. Full variable domain (missing parts from reference TRBV2 and TRBJ2-2): EPEVTQTPSHQVTQMGQEVILRCVPISNHLYFYWYRQILGQKVEFLVSFYNNEISEKSEIFDDQFSVERPDGSNFTLKIRSTKLEDSAMYFCASTSVGANTGELFFGEGSRLTVL.

The J gene is TRBJ2-3, the V gene TRBV19, with D tentatively TRBD1 (6 bases). The CDR3 has 13 residues. Germline V lookup: CDR1 LNHDA, CDR2 SQIVND (reference sequence). Trimming shortened V by 3 bases and J by 8 bases, and 12 bases separated the two germline ends. CDR3 coding DNA: TGTGCCAGTAGTATGCAGGGGCAGGGTACGCAGTATTTT. Translated: CASSMQGQGTQYF.

In nucleotides, the CDR3 is TGTGCCAGTAGTATGAAGGACGGGAGCCTCGACGAGCAGTACTTC. It specifies CASSMKDGSLDEQYF. The chain recombines TRBV19 with TRBJ2-7; D possibly corresponds to TRBD2 (6 bases). CDR1 and CDR2 (germline): LNHDA, SQIVND (reference sequence). The CDR3 consists of 15 residues. Between the trimmed V and J ends, which lost 3 bases and 5 bases, there was a span of 17 bases.

V gene TRBV4-1 combines with J gene TRBJ2-3; D call uncertain. The CDR3 has 16 residues. Trimming took 1 base from V and 3 from J, leaving 14 bases between them. From germline, CDR1 is MGHRA and CDR2 YSYEKL. CDR3 sequence: CASSQGLVGWTDTQYF. DNA for the CDR3: TGCGCCAGCAGCCAAGGTCTAGTAGGTTGGACAGATACGCAGTATTTT.

The V gene is TRBV30, the J gene TRBJ2-7; TRBD1 might be the D (6 bases). Germline values: CDR1 GTSNPN, CDR2 SVGIG (reference sequence). This CDR3 comprises 13 residues. Trimming took off 2 bases at V and 2 bases at J, with 10 bases between the two ends. CDR3 region: CAWSYGTTYEQYF. In DNA form, the CDR3 reads TGTGCCTGGAGTTATGGGACAACCTACGAGCAGTACTTC.

The chain links TRBV28 to TRBJ2-7; 7 bases line up with TRBD1. CDR3 length: 15 residues. Trimming cost V 2 bases and J 5 bases; bases outside gene matches: 9. Germline V lookup: CDR1 MDHEN, CDR2 SYDVKM. CDR3 in amino acids: CASSLVKAQGDEQYF. Written as DNA, the CDR3 is TGTGCCAGCAGTTTAGTGAAGGCCCAGGGGGACGAGCAGTACTTC.

Written as DNA, the CDR3 is TGCGCCAGCAGTGAGGGTTACTCGGAGCAGTTCTTC. Protein product: CASSEGYSEQFF. The V call is TRBV10-1, the J call TRBJ2-1; D is unresolved. This CDR3 is 12 amino acids long. Trimming took off 2 bases at V and 10 bases at J, with 9 bases between the two ends. Germline V gene sequence: CDR1 WNHNN, CDR2 SYGVQD (reference sequence).

The rearrangement links TRBV30 to TRBJ2-1; TRBD1 aligns across 11 bases. The CDR3 covers 13 residues. Germline loops: CDR1 GTSNPN, CDR2 SVGIG (reference sequence). CDR3 coding DNA: TGTGTAGGGGACAGGGGGTTCGACAATGAGCAGTTCTTC. Protein product: CVGDRGFDNEQFF.

The V and J genes are TRBV5-1 and TRBJ1-5; D unresolved. V was cut by 3 bases and J by 9 bases, with 13 bases left in between. The CDR3 is 13 residues long. Germline V gene lookup returns CDR1 SGHRS and CDR2 YFSETQ. The CDR3 DNA follows: TGCGCCAGCAGCTCGGAATCGGGATGGCCCCAGCATTTT. This encodes CASSSESGWPQHF.

The chain combines TRBV28 with TRBJ2-7; maybe TRBD1 (6 bases). V was cut by 5 bases and J by 0 bases, with 14 bases left in between. The CDR3 totals 15 residues. The germline V gene encodes CDR1 MDHEN and CDR2 SYDVKM. Here the CDR3 DNA reads TGTGCCAGCAGTGCAGGGACATTTAGCTCCTACGAGCAGTACTTC. Translated, it gives CASSAGTFSSYEQYF.

The gene calls are TRBV11-2 and TRBJ1-2; TRBD1 might be the D (5 bases). V was clipped by 0 bases and J by 7 bases, with 9 bases between them. This CDR3 spans 13 amino acids. Germline loops: CDR1 SGHAT, CDR2 FQNNGV. The CDR3 region has the DNA TGTGCCAGCAGCTTAGACCGGGGGAGTGGCTACACCTTC. Translating gives CASSLDRGSGYTF.

The rearrangement joins TRBV5-1 to TRBJ2-2, with a possible D match to TRBD2 (6 bases). V lost 0 bases and J 3 bases, leaving 12 bases between the germline ends. The CDR3 covers 16 residues. Germline loops: CDR1 SGHRS, CDR2 YFSETQ. The CDR3 protein is CASSLAGGLYTGELFF. The CDR3, as DNA: TGCGCCAGCAGCTTGGCCGGGGGACTTTACACCGGGGAGCTGTTTTTT.

This rearrangement joins TRBV5-4 to TRBJ2-5, with TRBD1 matching 7 bases. With the DNA end fitting TRBJ2-7 better, the J assignment may be wrong. The CDR3 totals 14 residues. Germline CDR1 reads SGHNT; CDR2 reads YYREEE (reference sequence). The CDR3 is CASSLGQNSYEQYF. The CDR3, as DNA: TGTGCCAGCAGCCTGGGACAGAACTCCTACGAGCAGTACTTC.